This T cell receptor beta chain is from a study of OX40 agonist ivuxolimab in advanced cancers. CDR1 is SGHTA and CDR2 is FQGNSA in the germline V gene. Between the trimmed V and J ends, which lost 2 bases and 7 bases, there was a span of 21 bases. This CDR3 spans 16 amino acids. Whole-study results and caveats: Expanded peripheral T-cell antigen specificity went undetermined.

Profiling relied on immunoSEQ multiplex PCR, and the TCRdb table lists in-frame clones only, not all of them. The sample contains 58,000 or so clones, over 65% of which appear only once. This clone was seen only a few times. Its antigen is currently unknown. The sample consisted of CD4+ or CD8+ T cells sorted from blood, taken in a trial of the OX40 agonist ivuxolimab. J is TRBJ2-7 and V is TRBV7-2; D assignment may be TRBD1 or TRBD2 (6 bases each). This sequence originates from an adult with an advanced solid tumor such as melanoma, head and neck, liver or kidney cancer. The CDR3 reads CASSLNDLRGAYEQYF. The CDR3 nucleotides read TGTGCCAGCAGCTTAAACGACTTAAGGGGGGCGTATGAGCAGTACTTC.